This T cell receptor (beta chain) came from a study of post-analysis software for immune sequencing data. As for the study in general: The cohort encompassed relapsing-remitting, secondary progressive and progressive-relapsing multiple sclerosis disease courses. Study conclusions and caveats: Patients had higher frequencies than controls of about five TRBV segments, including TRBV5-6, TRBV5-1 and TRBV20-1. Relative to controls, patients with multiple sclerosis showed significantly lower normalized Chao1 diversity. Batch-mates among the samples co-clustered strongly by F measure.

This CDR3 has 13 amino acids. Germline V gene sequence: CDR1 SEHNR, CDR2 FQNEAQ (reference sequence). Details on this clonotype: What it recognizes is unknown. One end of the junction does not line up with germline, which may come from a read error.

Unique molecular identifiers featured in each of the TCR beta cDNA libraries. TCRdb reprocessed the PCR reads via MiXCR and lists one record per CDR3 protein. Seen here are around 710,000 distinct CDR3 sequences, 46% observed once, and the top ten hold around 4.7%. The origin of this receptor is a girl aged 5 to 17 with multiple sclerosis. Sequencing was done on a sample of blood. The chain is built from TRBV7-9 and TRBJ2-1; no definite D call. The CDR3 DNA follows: TGTGCCAGCAGCTTGGGCTCCTTCAATGAGCAGTTCTTC. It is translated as CASSLGSFNEQFF.